A single sample gave rise to the 8 T cell receptor beta chains below, sequenced in a study of a mutant IDH1 vaccine in newly diagnosed glioma. These receptors lack a known antigen. TCRdb keeps only in-frame clones here, not all; method: immunoSEQ multiplex PCR. The table records tens of thousands of clones, around 87% of them present only once. Described time point: week 35, safety follow-up. Doses consisted of 300 ug of mutant IDH1 20-mer peptide each, paired with topical imiquimod. The material sequenced was PBMCs, taken from a glioma patient whose treatment included an IDH1 peptide vaccine. All receptors come from a man aged 25-45 years with glioma.

The chain has TRBV15 and TRBJ2-3; D is perhaps TRBD1 (5 bases). Germline assignment: CDR1 LNHNV and CDR2 YYDKDF (reference sequence). V gave up 6 bases and J gave up 6 bases, with 16 bases separating them. The length of the CDR3 is 14 residues. CDR3 in DNA: TGTGCCACCAGTGGGGCCGCCTCCCCGGATACGCAGTATTTT. This encodes CATSGAASPDTQYF.

The rearrangement joins TRBV19 to TRBJ2-7, with D possibly TRBD1 on 5 matching bases. The CDR3 is 14 residues long. V lost 6 bases and J lost 3, with 15 bases in between. The germline V gene has CDR1 LNHDA and CDR2 SQIVND (reference sequence). The CDR3 sequence is CASSRSRANYEQYF. The CDR3 DNA reads as TGTGCCAGTAGCCGGTCCAGGGCCAACTACGAGCAGTACTTC.

J is TRBJ2-7 and V is TRBV5-4; 13 bases are shared with TRBD2. CDR3 length equals 17 residues. Germline-derived CDR1 and CDR2 are SGHNT and YYREEE (reference sequence). The V and J ends lost 4 bases and 3 bases, in that order; junction bases with no gene match: 10. DNA of the CDR3: TGTGCCAGCAGCGGGGGACTAGCGGGAAACAGTTTCTACGAGCAGTACTTC. Protein product: CASSGGLAGNSFYEQYF.

The rearrangement uses TRBV9 and TRBJ2-1; D is undetermined. This CDR3 has 13 residues. The V end was cut by 0 bases, the J end by 4 bases, with 5 bases between. Germline V lookup: CDR1 SGDLS, CDR2 YYNGEE. The CDR3 here is CASSVGTYNEQFF. The CDR3, as DNA: TGTGCCAGCAGCGTAGGGACGTACAATGAGCAGTTCTTC.

The chain carries TRBV5-6 and TRBJ1-4; tentative D call: TRBD1 (6 bases). The CDR3 is 16 amino acids. Germline V gene data show CDR1 as SGHDT and CDR2 as YYEEEE. V shed 2 bases and J shed 5 bases, with 16 bases lying between them. The CDR3 loop is CASSLGTPRTNEKLFF. CDR3 bases: TGTGCCAGCAGCTTAGGGACACCCCGCACAAATGAAAAACTGTTTTTT.

This clone was observed a handful of times. The chain employs TRBV5-8 and TRBJ1-5; D is ambiguous. The CDR3 has 13 amino acids. V was trimmed by 6 bases and J by 10 bases, leaving 17 bases between them. CDR1 and CDR2 (germline): SGHTS, YDEGEE. CDR3 amino acids: CASTPGRVIPQHF. For the CDR3, the DNA is TGTGCCAGCACCCCGGGGAGGGTTATACCCCAGCATTTT.

V is TRBV28 and J is TRBJ2-5, with no clear D. The tail of the sequence fits TRBJ2-7 better, so the J call may be wrong. The CDR3 is made up of 12 amino acids. Germline values: CDR1 MDHEN, CDR2 SYDVKM. DNA for the CDR3: TGTGCCAGCAGTTTAAGGCGCTACGAGCAGTACTTC. Its protein product is CASSLRRYEQYF.

The table lists this clone with a few counts. The CDR3, as DNA: TGTGCCAGCAGCTTTAGAAACACTGAAGCTTTCTTT. It codes for CASSFRNTEAFF. V gene TRBV7-2 combines with J gene TRBJ1-1; no definite D call. Per germline, CDR1 SGHTA and CDR2 FQGNSA. This CDR3 comprises 12 residues. Trimming removed 3 bases at V and 2 bases at J, with 4 bases between.